Presented here are 29 T cell receptor beta chains from one specimen sequenced in a study of identical twins. TCRdb ran MiXCR on the 5' RACE reads and lists one entry per CDR3 protein. This sample has around 250,000 distinct CDR3 sequences, with around 8.3% found just once. These data are also associated with another study on yellow fever vaccine responses in identical twins.

Source material: CD8+ T cells sorted from blood. The receptors derive from a young woman in good health.

The chain has TRBV2 and TRBJ2-1; D may be TRBD2 (5 bases). This CDR3 is built from 12 residues. Germline CDR1 is SNHLY and CDR2 is FYNNEI. The ends were cut back, 9 bases at V and 4 bases at J, with 10 bases in the middle. The CDR3 DNA reads TGTGCCAGGAGGACTTTGTACAATGAGCAGTTCTTC. The encoded protein is CARRTLYNEQFF. Full variable domain (rest looked up from reference TRBV2 and TRBJ2-1): EPEVTQTPSHQVTQMGQEVILRCVPISNHLYFYWYRQILGQKVEFLVSFYNNEISEKSEIFDDQFSVERPDGSNFTLKIRSTKLEDSAMYFCARRTLYNEQFFGPGTRLTVL.

This clonotype was seen only a few times. This rearrangement joins TRBV5-1 to TRBJ2-7; D is undetermined. The CDR3 is made up of 14 amino acids. The V gene lost 4 bases and the J gene lost 0 bases, with 11 bases spanning the gap. The germline V gene has CDR1 SGHRS and CDR2 YFSETQ. The CDR3 nucleotides are TGCGCCAGCAGCGACCAATCTATCTCCTACGAGCAGTACTTC. It translates to CASSDQSISYEQYF.

This clonotype appeared a few times. The CDR3 nucleotides read TGTGCCAGCAGAGGACAGGGTAAAAACATTCAGTACTTC. Encoded protein: CASRGQGKNIQYF. The V call is TRBV7-2, the J call TRBJ2-4; 8 bases align to TRBD1. From germline, CDR1 is SGHTA and CDR2 FQGNSA. V lost 6 bases to trimming and J lost 4 bases; unmatched junction nucleotides: 2. The CDR3 has 13 residues.

This clonotype was found many times. The rearrangement uses TRBV27 and TRBJ2-7; 7 nucleotides align to TRBD1. After removal of 4 bases from V and 4 bases from J, the junction contained 7 bases not matched to a gene. The CDR3 covers 14 residues. CDR1 MNHEY and CDR2 SMNVEV come from the germline V gene (reference sequence). DNA for the CDR3: TGTGCCAGCAGTTCCAGACAGGGACAATACGAGCAGTACTTC. Residues: CASSSRQGQYEQYF.

The gene calls are TRBV6-4 and TRBJ2-3, with TRBD2 identical over 11 bases. V trimming: 3 bases; J trimming: 4 bases; junction bases outside the gene matches: 3. The CDR3 extends over 15 amino acids. CDR1 is MRHNA, CDR2 SNTAGT, per germline. The CDR3: CASSETSGTADTQYF. The CDR3 nucleotides read TGTGCCAGCAGTGAGACTAGCGGGACGGCAGATACGCAGTATTTT.

This clonotype occurred many times. CDR3 coding DNA: TGTGCCAGCAGCCCCCTGGTAGCGGGGGACTACGAGCAGTACTTC. Amino acid sequence: CASSPLVAGDYEQYF. The chain links TRBV3-1 to TRBJ2-7; 9 bases match TRBD2. CDR3 length: 15 amino acids. V lost 4 bases to trimming and J lost 3 bases; unmatched junction nucleotides: 7. Germline CDR1 LGHDT, CDR2 YNNKEL (reference sequence).

The V call is TRBV6-2 or TRBV6-3, the J call TRBJ2-2; no clear D. With 6 bases removed from V and 5 bases from J, the gap between germline ends came to 10 bases. CDR1 is MNHEY and CDR2 is SVGEGT in the germline V gene. The CDR3 consists of 13 residues. CDR3: CASRPLLTGELFF. The DNA for the CDR3 is TGTGCCAGCAGGCCCCTTTTAACCGGGGAGCTGTTTTTT.

Here the CDR3 DNA reads TGTGCCAGTACAGGGGGCAAAAACTACGAGCAGTACTTC. Encoded protein: CASTGGKNYEQYF. The V gene is TRBV19, the J gene TRBJ2-7; 8 nucleotides agree with TRBD1. CDR3 length equals 13 residues. V lost 7 bases, J lost 3 bases, and 5 bases stayed unmatched. Looked up from germline, CDR1 is LNHDA and CDR2 is SQIVND (reference sequence). Complete variable domain (other parts from reference TRBV19 and TRBJ2-7): DGGITQSPKYLFRKEGQNVTLSCEQNLNHDAMYWYRQDPGQGLRLIYYSQIVNDFQKGDIAEGYSVSREKKESFPLTVTSAQKNPTAFYLCASTGGKNYEQYFGPGTRLTVT.

This clonotype was recorded once. The chain employs TRBV7-9 and TRBJ1-2, with D perhaps matching TRBD1 (6 bases). The V end was cut by 5 bases, the J end by 2 bases, with 18 bases between. The CDR3 consists of 16 residues. Germline V CDR1 and CDR2: SEHNR, FQNEAQ (reference sequence). The CDR3 DNA sequence: TGTGCCAGCAGCCCCCGGGGGCCCGCTACGAACTATGGCTACACCTTC. It encodes CASSPRGPATNYGYTF.

V gene TRBV27 combines with J gene TRBJ2-1; 9 bases fit TRBD2. This CDR3 has 16 residues. The V gene's germline CDR1 is MNHEY and CDR2 SMNVEV (reference sequence). Unmatched junction bases numbered 11, after V lost 5 bases and J lost 6 bases. CDR3 sequence: CASSQPAGGGGNEQFF. The DNA for the CDR3 is TGTGCCAGCAGTCAACCAGCGGGGGGAGGAGGCAATGAGCAGTTCTTC.

This clonotype was observed many times. The CDR3 bases are TGTGCCACCAGTGATCGAAGCACTAGCGGGAGAAGCACAGATACGCAGTATTTT. Translated, it gives CATSDRSTSGRSTDTQYF. V gene TRBV24-1 combines with J gene TRBJ2-3, with 11 bases that match TRBD2. This CDR3 is built from 18 residues. Losses at the gene ends were 3 bases for V and 0 bases for J; bases not matched to a gene: 7. CDR1 KGHDR and CDR2 SFDVKD come from the germline V gene.

This clonotype appeared a few times. J is TRBJ2-6 and V is TRBV29-1; unclear D gene. Germline V gene data show CDR1 as SQVTM and CDR2 as ANQGSEA. The length of the CDR3 is 13 residues. V gave up 5 bases and J gave up 3 bases, with 8 bases separating them. Here the CDR3 reads CSVPTFGANVLTF. The CDR3 nucleotides read TGCAGCGTTCCAACCTTTGGGGCCAACGTCCTGACTTTC.

V usage is TRBV2 and J usage is TRBJ2-7; D is possibly TRBD1 or TRBD2 (5 bases each). Germline V gene lookup returns CDR1 SNHLY and CDR2 FYNNEI. Trimming removed 4 bases from V and 5 bases from J, with 24 bases in between. This CDR3 is 17 amino acids long. CDR3 bases: TGTGCCAGCAGTGCCGGGGCGGGCGAACACCTGGTGGACGAGCAGTACTTC. As protein: CASSAGAGEHLVDEQYF.

The rearrangement uses TRBV9 and TRBJ2-2, with D perhaps TRBD1 or TRBD2 (6 bases each). The germline gives CDR1 SGDLS, CDR2 YYNGEE. This CDR3 has 17 amino acids. The ends were cut back, 3 bases at V and 4 bases at J, with 19 bases in the middle. DNA of the CDR3: TGTGCCAGCAGCGAGCCGCTGGGGGGCGTGAGCACCGGGGAGCTGTTTTTT. Protein: CASSEPLGGVSTGELFF.

There are many counts of this clonotype. This chain uses TRBV6-6 with TRBJ2-1; D call uncertain. The V gene's germline CDR1 is MNHNY and CDR2 SVGAGI (reference sequence). Between the trimmed V and J ends, which lost 8 bases and 0 bases, there was a span of 8 bases. This CDR3 is built from 13 residues. The CDR3 DNA follows: TGTGCCAGCTCTGCCAACTCCTACAATGAGCAGTTCTTC. Translated, it gives CASSANSYNEQFF.

The chain carries TRBV20-1 and TRBJ2-5, with 10 bases aligning to TRBD2. The CDR3 consists of 17 residues. V shed 2 bases and J 8 bases; nucleotides not matched to a gene: 17. Per germline, CDR1 DFQATT and CDR2 SNEGSKA (reference sequence). The CDR3 DNA reads as TGCAGTGCTAGAAGATCTAGCGGGAGAGACGGGATTGGAACCCAGTACTTC. This sequence encodes CSARRSSGRDGIGTQYF.

This clonotype was picked up many times. V and J are TRBV4-2 and TRBJ1-6; D is undetermined. The CDR3 is 13 amino acids. Germline-derived CDR1 and CDR2 are LGHNA and YNFKEQ. V shed 3 bases and J shed 4 bases, with 4 bases lying between them. DNA for the CDR3: TGTGCCAGCAGCCACGGGTATAATTCACCCCTCCACTTT. The encoded protein is CASSHGYNSPLHF.

This clonotype appeared many times. The chain links TRBV10-3 to TRBJ1-4; D is uncertain. With 3 bases removed from V and 0 bases from J, the gap between germline ends came to 5 bases. The germline V gene encodes CDR1 ENHRY and CDR2 SYGVKD. This CDR3 is 14 amino acids long. The CDR3 reads CAISDSATNEKLFF. The CDR3 DNA sequence: TGTGCCATCAGTGACAGCGCAACTAATGAAAAACTGTTTTTT.

This clonotype was seen many times. CDR3 sequence (DNA): TGCGCCAGCAGCCAAGATAAACAGAACACTGAAGCTTTCTTT. Residues: CASSQDKQNTEAFF. The chain has TRBV4-3 and TRBJ1-1, with no clear D. Germline V gene data show CDR1 as LGHNA and CDR2 as YSLEER. This CDR3 spans 14 amino acids. V lost 0 bases to trimming and J lost 1 base, with 6 bases between them.

This clonotype was recorded a few times. The chain joins TRBV5-6 to TRBJ2-1, with 11 positions matching TRBD2. The germline gives CDR1 SGHDT, CDR2 YYEEEE. The CDR3 covers 15 residues. V gave up 4 bases and J gave up 9 bases; unmatched junction bases: 9. The CDR3 nucleotides are TGTGCCAGCAGCGTGACTAGCGGGATCAACGGTGAGCAGTTCTTC. It translates to CASSVTSGINGEQFF.

The rearrangement links TRBV20-1 to TRBJ2-7; the match to TRBD1 covers 11 bases. This CDR3 is built from 15 residues. V lost 3 bases, J lost 0 bases, and 4 bases stayed unmatched. CDR1 is DFQATT and CDR2 is SNEGSKA in the germline V gene (reference sequence). In DNA, the CDR3 is TGCAGTGCTAGGGACAGGGGGCACAGCTCCTACGAGCAGTACTTC. This gives the protein CSARDRGHSSYEQYF.

The rearrangement links TRBV12-3 or TRBV12-4 to TRBJ2-3, with D possibly TRBD1 on 5 matching bases. V shed 3 bases and J shed 2 bases, with 9 bases lying between them. The CDR3 contains 14 residues. In DNA, the CDR3 is TGTGCCAGCAGTTTTTTGGACAACACAGATACGCAGTATTTT. Translated, it gives CASSFLDNTDTQYF.

This clonotype has a count of ten or more. V usage is TRBV29-1 and J usage is TRBJ2-7; the D gene is possibly TRBD1 (6 bases). The V end was cut by 4 bases, the J end by 7 bases, with 20 bases between. In germline, CDR1 is SQVTM, CDR2 ANQGSEA. This CDR3 contains 14 residues. The CDR3 coding sequence is TGCAGCGTTGGAGGAGGCAGGGGTATTTGGGAGCAGTACTTC. Protein product: CSVGGGRGIWEQYF.

This clonotype was seen more than once but under ten times. The chain employs TRBV7-2 and TRBJ2-7, with D possibly being TRBD1 or TRBD2 (5 bases each). This CDR3 comprises 13 residues. V was cut by 3 bases and J by 4 bases, with 10 bases left in between. From germline, CDR1 is SGHTA and CDR2 FQGNSA. This CDR3 is CASSFYGGYEQYF. The CDR3 DNA follows: TGTGCCAGCAGCTTCTATGGGGGATACGAGCAGTACTTC.

This clonotype was counted between two and nine times. This chain uses TRBV6-1 with TRBJ2-2; perhaps D is TRBD1 or TRBD2 (5 bases each). V was cut by 7 bases and J by 6 bases, with 12 bases left in between. CDR3 size: 13 residues. Germline V CDR1 and CDR2: MNHNS, SASEGT. CDR3 protein: CASKGPVAGELFF. CDR3 coding DNA: TGTGCCAGCAAGGGACCTGTGGCCGGGGAGCTGTTTTTT.

This clonotype was counted at least ten times. The rearrangement links TRBV7-9 to TRBJ2-7; no definite D call. CDR3 length equals 13 residues. The V and J ends lost 1 base and 3 bases respectively, with 7 bases between them. CDR1 is SEHNR and CDR2 is FQNEAQ in the germline V gene (reference sequence). The CDR3 DNA is TGTGCCAGCAGCTTAGAAATCAACTACGAGCAGTACTTC. Translating it yields CASSLEINYEQYF.

This clonotype was seen only a few times. This sequence joins TRBV28 and TRBJ1-2; D uncertain. The CDR3 sequence is 12 residues long. V gave up 2 bases and J gave up 6 bases, with 7 bases separating them. CDR1 MDHEN and CDR2 SYDVKM come from the germline V gene. This chain's CDR3 is CASSLNIDGYTF. In DNA form, the CDR3 reads TGTGCCAGCAGTTTAAACATTGATGGCTACACCTTC.

The gene calls are TRBV19 and TRBJ2-4; D not resolved. Germline CDR1 and CDR2: LNHDA and SQIVND (reference sequence). V dropped 6 bases and J dropped 11 bases, with 17 bases sitting between them. The CDR3 has 13 amino acids. In DNA form, the CDR3 reads TGTGCCAGTAGCTTAGGGTTGACTCCGCTTCAGTACTTC. Protein: CASSLGLTPLQYF. The variable domain in full, completed from reference TRBV19 and TRBJ2-4, reads DGGITQSPKYLFRKEGQNVTLSCEQNLNHDAMYWYRQDPGQGLRLIYYSQIVNDFQKGDIAEGYSVSREKKESFPLTVTSAQKNPTAFYLCASSLGLTPLQYFGAGTRLSVL.

This clonotype turned up a few times. J is TRBJ2-5 and V is TRBV7-2, with 7 nucleotides matching TRBD2. CDR1 is SGHTA, CDR2 FQGNSA, per germline. Germline trimming cut 0 bases from V and 2 bases from J; bases unmatched to any gene: 9. This CDR3 is built from 17 residues. CDR3 region: CASSLAVSSGLQETQYF. In DNA form, the CDR3 reads TGTGCCAGCAGCTTAGCGGTTTCTAGCGGATTACAAGAGACCCAGTACTTC. The whole variable domain, filled in from reference TRBV7-2 and TRBJ2-5, reads GAGVSQSPSNKVTEKGKDVELRCDPISGHTALYWYRQSLGQGLEFLIYFQGNSAPDKSGLPSDRFSAERTGGSVSTLTIQRTQQEDSAVYLCASSLAVSSGLQETQYFGPGTRLLVL.